This T cell receptor beta chain was retrieved from a study of Graves' ophthalmopathy and Graves' hyperthyroidism. The overall study: Samples of peripheral blood were obtained at initial diagnosis, prior to treatment of any kind. Study-level findings and limits: Detection in blood was also observed for most expanded thyroid clonotypes above 0.001 frequency.

Scientists amplified the TCR beta CDR3 regions from RNA transcripts. HTBI primers were used in a first-round RT-PCR, which preceded a second-round multiplex PCR. Using its own MiXCR run on the multiplex PCR reads, TCRdb lists one record per CDR3 protein. The sample lists some 390,000 distinct CDR3 sequences; about a sixth were seen once. This clonotype was seen ten or more times. Its specificity is not known. The CDR3 contains 19 residues. Trimming stripped 2 bases from V and 5 bases from J, with 29 bases between. The chain employs TRBV5-7 and TRBJ2-7; tentative D call: TRBD2 (7 bases). TRBV5-7 is placed among ORFs of uncertain function. This sequence was found in a woman aged 18-30 years with Graves' ophthalmopathy. The sample taken for sequencing was peripheral blood. CDR3 protein: CASSFAGEGGGRKSHEQYF. CDR3 bases: TGTGCCAGCAGCTTCGCAGGGGAGGGTGGCGGGAGAAAGTCCCACGAGCAGTACTTC.